These 17 T cell receptor beta chains originate from one sample sequenced in a study of control samples from healthy donors and cancer patients (dated by TCRdb to 2019 to 2021). Library creation used the immunoSEQ multiplex PCR assay. The table was pulled from immuneACCESS by TCRdb, which kept in-frame rearrangements only. Such tables lose some clones; where checked, under half of the loss comes from unresolved V genes, and the rest has no known cause. Across this sample there are approximately 150,000 clones, with 90% to 95% seen only once. Around 13% of the sample is held by the ten biggest clonotypes. The sample was blood. These receptors came from a middle-aged man in good health.

J is TRBJ2-1 and V is TRBV7-9; no reliable D call. CDR3 size: 12 residues. V lost 2 bases, J lost 6 bases, and 5 bases lay in between. Looked up from germline, CDR1 is SEHNR and CDR2 is FQNEAQ (reference sequence). In nucleotides, the CDR3 is TGTGCCAGCAGCTTAATGGTCAATGAGCAGTTCTTC. It specifies CASSLMVNEQFF.

The rearrangement uses TRBV14 and TRBJ1-2; D is possibly TRBD1 (5 bases). Germline loops: CDR1 SGHDN, CDR2 FVKESK. CDR3 length equals 18 residues. The V end was cut by 4 bases, the J end by 7 bases, with 28 bases between. The CDR3 spells CASSRVPGALPGTGGYTF. The CDR3 DNA is TGTGCCAGCAGCCGGGTTCCCGGGGCGCTCCCCGGGACTGGTGGCTACACCTTC.

V gene TRBV5-6 combines with J gene TRBJ1-1; TRBD1 matches at 7 bases. Unmatched junction bases numbered 9, after V lost 4 bases and J lost 0 bases. Per germline, CDR1 SGHDT and CDR2 YYEEEE. The CDR3 loop spans 16 amino acids. CDR3 region: CASSVGTEDLNTEAFF. The CDR3, as DNA: TGTGCCAGCAGCGTCGGGACAGAGGACCTGAACACTGAAGCTTTCTTT.

V usage is TRBV18 and J usage is TRBJ2-5; D is unclear. The CDR3 spans 15 residues. Trimming stripped 5 bases from V and 5 bases from J, with 18 bases between. CDR1 is KGHSH and CDR2 is LQKENI in the germline V gene. CDR3: CASSTSTDPGETQYF. DNA of the CDR3: TGTGCCAGCTCAACTTCGACGGACCCGGGTGAGACCCAGTACTTC.

The chain joins TRBV28 to TRBJ2-7, with D perhaps matching TRBD1 or TRBD2 (5 bases each). The CDR3 spans 12 residues. Trimming took off 8 bases at V and 7 bases at J, with 15 bases between the two ends. CDR1 is MDHEN and CDR2 is SYDVKM in the germline V gene. CDR3 coding DNA: TGTGCCAGCTCGGGGCTACGAGCAGAGCAGTACTTC. It encodes CASSGLRAEQYF.

This chain joins TRBV7-4 and TRBJ2-7, with 10 nucleotides matching TRBD2. V lost 4 bases to trimming and J lost 5 bases; unmatched junction nucleotides: 8. The CDR3 length is 15 residues. CDR1 is SGHVT and CDR2 is SQSDAQ in the germline V gene. CDR3 protein: CASSSVPSGRHEQYF. CDR3 DNA sequence: TGTGCCAGCAGCTCGGTCCCTAGCGGGAGACACGAGCAGTACTTC.

The V and J genes are TRBV19 and TRBJ2-7; TRBD1 matches 9 bases. Germline assignment: CDR1 LNHDA and CDR2 SQIVND (reference sequence). CDR3 length equals 13 residues. With 2 bases clipped from V and 5 bases from J, the junction kept 1 base outside the gene matches. CDR3 DNA sequence: TGTGCCAGTAGTATAAGACAGGGGGACGAGCAGTACTTC. Its translation is CASSIRQGDEQYF.

V usage is TRBV5-6 and J usage is TRBJ1-1; D is ambiguous. V lost 2 bases and J 3 bases, leaving 8 bases between the germline ends. CDR3 length equals 13 residues. CDR1 SGHDT and CDR2 YYEEEE come from the germline V gene. The CDR3 here is CASSFSGHTEAFF. As DNA, the CDR3 is TGTGCCAGCAGCTTTAGCGGTCACACTGAAGCTTTCTTT. Full variable domain (missing parts from reference TRBV5-6 and TRBJ1-1): DAGVTQSPTHLIKTRGQQVTLRCSPKSGHDTVSWYQQALGQGPQFIFQYYEEEERQRGNFPDRFSGHQFPNYSSELNVNALLLGDSALYLCASSFSGHTEAFFGQGTRLTVV.

This chain uses TRBV10-3 with TRBJ2-7, with 10 bases matching TRBD2. This CDR3 has 17 amino acids. CDR1 and CDR2 (germline): ENHRY, SYGVKD. Germline trimming cut 3 bases from V and 1 base from J; bases unmatched to any gene: 9. The CDR3 DNA is TGTGCCATCAGTGAATTCCTAGCGGGAGCGGGGTCCTACGAGCAGTACTTC. Its translation: CAISEFLAGAGSYEQYF.

V and J are TRBV27 and TRBJ1-5; unclear D gene. The CDR3 runs to 15 residues. Germline V lookup: CDR1 MNHEY, CDR2 SMNVEV (reference sequence). V gave up 6 bases and J gave up 2 bases, with 14 bases separating them. The CDR3 is CASSPRGSGNQPQHF. The CDR3 bases are TGTGCCAGCAGCCCTCGGGGATCCGGCAATCAGCCCCAGCATTTT.

The chain recombines TRBV5-6 with TRBJ2-3; no firm D call. The V gene lost 1 base and the J gene lost 1 base, with 4 bases spanning the gap. Germline-derived CDR1 and CDR2 are SGHDT and YYEEEE. The CDR3 extends over 13 amino acids. DNA for the CDR3: TGTGCCAGCAGCTTGCAGCGCACAGATACGCAGTATTTT. Translating gives CASSLQRTDTQYF.

This clone has a single count. The V gene is TRBV27, the J gene TRBJ1-3; perhaps TRBD1 as D (5 bases). The germline gives CDR1 MNHEY, CDR2 SMNVEV (reference sequence). V was cut by 8 bases and J by 0 bases, with 17 bases left in between. The CDR3 contains 16 residues. CDR3 nucleotides: TGTGCCAGCGGACCCCATGGGGCGGTCTCTGGAAACACCATATATTTT. It specifies CASGPHGAVSGNTIYF.

The V and J genes are TRBV3-1 (or the pseudogene TRBV3-2) and TRBJ1-1; no clear D gene. The ends were cut back, 1 base at V and 4 bases at J, with 7 bases in the middle. This CDR3 spans 13 amino acids. Germline values: CDR1 LGHDT, CDR2 YNNKEL (reference sequence). Written as DNA, the CDR3 is TGTGCCAGCAGCCAAGGTCCAGGCACTGAAGCTTTCTTT. Encoded protein: CASSQGPGTEAFF.

The chain joins TRBV9 to TRBJ2-5; D gene ambiguous. Germline V gives CDR1 SGDLS, CDR2 YYNGEE. The CDR3 is 12 amino acids. The V gene lost 3 bases and the J gene lost 5 bases, with 8 bases spanning the gap. CDR3 protein: CASSAAEETQYF. The DNA for the CDR3 is TGTGCCAGCAGCGCAGCTGAGGAGACCCAGTACTTC.

About this clone itself: Other DNA sequences in the same sample also yield this CDR3. J is TRBJ2-7 and V is TRBV9; D could derive from TRBD1 or TRBD2 (5 bases each). V was pared by 0 bases and J by 7 bases, with 8 bases between. CDR3 length: 12 amino acids. Germline loops: CDR1 SGDLS, CDR2 YYNGEE. The CDR3 DNA reads as TGTGCCAGCAGCGTAGGGGGCGGGGAGCAGTACTTC. Translated, it gives CASSVGGGEQYF. Drawing the rest from reference TRBV9 and TRBJ2-7, the complete variable domain is DSGVTQTPKHLITATGQRVTLRCSPRSGDLSVYWYQQSLDQGLQFLIQYYNGEERAKGNILERFSAQQFPDLHSELNLSSLELGDSALYFCASSVGGGEQYFGPGTRLTVT.

The V gene is TRBV5-8, the J gene TRBJ1-5, with 8 bases fitting TRBD1. Germline V gives CDR1 SGHTS, CDR2 YDEGEE. V lost 4 bases and J lost 0; bases outside the gene matches: 9. The CDR3 has 17 amino acids. This chain's CDR3 is CASSRTDRAFSNQPQHF. The CDR3 region has the DNA TGTGCCAGCAGCCGGACGGACAGGGCCTTTAGCAATCAGCCCCAGCATTTT.

The J gene is TRBJ1-5, the V gene TRBV29-1; D gene uncertain. CDR1 and CDR2 (germline): SQVTM, ANQGSEA. Trimming cost V 6 bases and J 3 bases, with 15 bases left between them. This CDR3 has 14 amino acids. The CDR3 nucleotides are TGCAGCGTCGCTTCCGCGCCATCCAATCAGCCCCAGCATTTT. This codes for CSVASAPSNQPQHF.